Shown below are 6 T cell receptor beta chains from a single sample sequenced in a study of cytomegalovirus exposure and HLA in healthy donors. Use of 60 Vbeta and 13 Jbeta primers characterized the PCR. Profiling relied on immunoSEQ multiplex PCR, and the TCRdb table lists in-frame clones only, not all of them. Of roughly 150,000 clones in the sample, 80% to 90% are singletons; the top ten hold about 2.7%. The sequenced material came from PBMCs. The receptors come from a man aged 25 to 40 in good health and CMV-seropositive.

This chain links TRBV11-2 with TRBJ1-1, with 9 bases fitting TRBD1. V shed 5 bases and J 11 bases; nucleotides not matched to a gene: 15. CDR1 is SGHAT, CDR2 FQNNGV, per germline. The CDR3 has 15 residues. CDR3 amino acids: CASSQGTGTKRGAFF. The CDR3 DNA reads TGTGCCAGCAGCCAAGGGACAGGGACCAAACGAGGGGCTTTCTTT.

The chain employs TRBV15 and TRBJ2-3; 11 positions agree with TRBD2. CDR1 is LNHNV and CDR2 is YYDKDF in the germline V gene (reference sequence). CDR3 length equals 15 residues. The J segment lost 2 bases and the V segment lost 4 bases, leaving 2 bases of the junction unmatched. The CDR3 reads CATSISGRATDTQYF. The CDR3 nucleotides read TGTGCCACCAGCATTAGCGGGAGGGCCACAGATACGCAGTATTTT.

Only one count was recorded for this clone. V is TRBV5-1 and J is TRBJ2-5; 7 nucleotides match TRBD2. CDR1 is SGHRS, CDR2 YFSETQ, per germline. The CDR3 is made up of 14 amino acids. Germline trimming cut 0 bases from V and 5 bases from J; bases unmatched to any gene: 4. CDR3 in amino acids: CASSLGSGMETQYF. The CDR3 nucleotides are TGCGCCAGCAGCTTGGGAAGCGGGATGGAGACCCAGTACTTC. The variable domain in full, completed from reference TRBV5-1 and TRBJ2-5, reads KAGVTQTPRYLIKTRGQQVTLSCSPISGHRSVSWYQQTPGQGLQFLFEYFSETQRNKGNFPGRFSGRQFSNSRSEMNVSTLELGDSALYLCASSLGSGMETQYFGPGTRLLVL.

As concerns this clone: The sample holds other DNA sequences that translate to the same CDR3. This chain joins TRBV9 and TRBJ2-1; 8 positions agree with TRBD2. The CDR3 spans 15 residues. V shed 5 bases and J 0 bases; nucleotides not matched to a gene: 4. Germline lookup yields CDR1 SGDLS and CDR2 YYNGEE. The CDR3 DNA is TGTGCCAGCAGTCCCAGCGGGAGCTCCTACAATGAGCAGTTCTTC. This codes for CASSPSGSSYNEQFF.

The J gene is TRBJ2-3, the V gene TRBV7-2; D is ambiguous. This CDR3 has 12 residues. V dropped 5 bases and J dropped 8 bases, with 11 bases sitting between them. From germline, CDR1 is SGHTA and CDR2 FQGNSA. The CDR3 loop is CASSPPAGTQYF. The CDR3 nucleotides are TGTGCCAGCAGCCCCCCCGCCGGTACGCAGTATTTT.

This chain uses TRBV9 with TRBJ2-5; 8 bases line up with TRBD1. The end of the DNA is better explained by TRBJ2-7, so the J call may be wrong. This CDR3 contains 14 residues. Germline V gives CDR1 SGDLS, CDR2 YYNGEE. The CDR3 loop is CASSVSGQASEQYF. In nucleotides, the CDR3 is TGTGCCAGCAGCGTGTCGGGACAGGCCAGCGAGCAGTACTTC.